This TCR beta chain was sequenced during a study of post-analysis software for immune sequencing data. Study information: The disease courses spanned relapsing-remitting, secondary progressive and progressive-relapsing forms of multiple sclerosis.

This clonotype was detected only a few times. Its antigen is still unknown. The CDR3 has 15 amino acids. The germline V gene has CDR1 SGHTA and CDR2 FQGNSA. Trimming cost V 5 bases and J 2 bases; bases outside gene matches: 5. Study results and limitations: TRBV segments more frequent in patients than in controls numbered about 5 and included TRBV5-6, TRBV5-1 and TRBV20-1. Controls had significantly higher normalized Chao1 diversity than multiple sclerosis patients.

cDNA libraries for TCR beta contained unique molecular identifiers. TCRdb analysed the PCR reads with MiXCR anew, one entry per CDR3 protein. The sample lists some 700,000 distinct CDR3 sequences, 55% to 70% occurring once. Material for sequencing was blood. The rearrangement joins TRBV7-2 to TRBJ2-1; 8 bases map to TRBD2. This TCR was sampled from a girl aged 2-10 years with multiple sclerosis. CDR3 in amino acids: CASSPTGGTYNEQFF. CDR3 bases: TGTGCCAGCAGCCCGACGGGGGGGACCTACAATGAGCAGTTCTTC.